These 21 T cell receptor beta chains originate from one sample sequenced in a study of cytomegalovirus exposure and HLA in healthy donors. Amplification used 60 Vbeta primers and 13 Jbeta primers. Data came from immunoSEQ multiplex PCR; TCRdb stores just in-frame clones and leaves some out. Counted here are more than 95,000 clones, around three quarters occurring once; the ten biggest clones make up about 1.2%. Sequencing used PBMCs. Receptors were obtained from a female donor in good health and CMV-seronegative.

The V and J genes are TRBV19 and TRBJ1-4, with 7 bases matching TRBD1. The germline CDR1 and CDR2 sequences are LNHDA and SQIVND (reference sequence). The junction had 5 bases not matched to a gene; V was cut back by 4 bases and J by 3 bases. CDR3 length: 15 amino acids. CDR3 DNA sequence: TGTGCCAGTAGTAGAGACAGGGCGGCTAATGAAAAACTGTTTTTT. Translated, it gives CASSRDRAANEKLFF.

V gene TRBV10-1 combines with J gene TRBJ1-3; D gene ambiguous. Trimming cost V 4 bases and J 2 bases, with 18 bases left between them. The CDR3 is made up of 17 amino acids. Germline V gene lookup returns CDR1 WNHNN and CDR2 SYGVQD (reference sequence). The CDR3 nucleotides read TGCGCCAGCAGTGTCCCGCTAGCGGGTTCCCCTGGAAACACCATATATTTT. Protein product: CASSVPLAGSPGNTIYF.

The V and J genes are TRBV5-4 and TRBJ1-2, with TRBD1 matching over 9 bases. The CDR3 covers 14 residues. Germline trimming cut 5 bases from V and 5 bases from J; bases unmatched to any gene: 7. Germline V gene sequence: CDR1 SGHNT, CDR2 YYREEE (reference sequence). This CDR3 is CASSLQGAGYGYTF. CDR3 sequence (DNA): TGTGCCAGCAGTTTACAGGGGGCGGGATATGGCTACACCTTC.

This chain connects TRBV5-1 to TRBJ2-2, with TRBD1 matching over 7 bases. J gave up 5 bases and V 4 bases, and 8 bases lay outside the gene matches. Germline loops: CDR1 SGHRS, CDR2 YFSETQ. The CDR3 has 15 amino acids. DNA for the CDR3: TGCGCCAGCAGCCCCGGGACAGCTGCTACCGGGGAGCTGTTTTTT. Amino acids: CASSPGTAATGELFF. Variable domain in full (rest from reference TRBV5-1 and TRBJ2-2): KAGVTQTPRYLIKTRGQQVTLSCSPISGHRSVSWYQQTPGQGLQFLFEYFSETQRNKGNFPGRFSGRQFSNSRSEMNVSTLELGDSALYLCASSPGTAATGELFFGEGSRLTVL.

This chain uses TRBV11-2 with TRBJ2-3, with a tentative D call TRBD1 (6 bases). V lost 6 bases, J lost 0 bases, and 13 bases lay in between. There are 15 residues in the CDR3. The germline V gene encodes CDR1 SGHAT and CDR2 FQNNGV. The CDR3 here is CASRLGTSSTDTQYF. Here the CDR3 DNA reads TGTGCCAGCAGACTAGGGACATCAAGCACAGATACGCAGTATTTT.

The CDR3 protein is CASSGPGEGEKLFF. The CDR3 coding sequence is TGTGCCAGCAGCGGGCCGGGGGAAGGAGAAAAACTGTTTTTT. The chain carries TRBV6-5 and TRBJ1-4, with D possibly TRBD1 on 5 matching bases. V lost 6 bases and J lost 8, with 16 bases in between. The length of the CDR3 is 14 residues. Germline CDR1 and CDR2: MNHEY and SVGAGI.

The chain links TRBV30 to TRBJ2-6; D unresolved. The V gene's germline CDR1 is GTSNPN and CDR2 SVGIG (reference sequence). V was trimmed by 1 base and J by 0 bases, leaving 7 bases between them. The CDR3 runs to 15 residues. The CDR3 protein is CAWSGKSSGANVLTF. The CDR3, as DNA: TGTGCCTGGAGTGGTAAGAGCTCTGGGGCCAACGTCCTGACTTTC.

The gene calls are TRBV15 and TRBJ2-6, with D possibly matching TRBD1 (6 bases). Germline assignment: CDR1 LNHNV and CDR2 YYDKDF (reference sequence). The CDR3 is 16 amino acids. Trimming took 5 bases from V and 3 from J, leaving 14 bases between them. The CDR3 nucleotides are TGTGCCACCAGCGGGACATTGGGATTTGGGGCCAACGTCCTGACTTTC. This encodes CATSGTLGFGANVLTF.

The gene calls are TRBV19 and TRBJ2-7, with 8 nucleotides matching TRBD2. The CDR3 is 12 amino acids. After removal of 5 bases from V and 6 bases from J, the junction contained 3 bases not matched to a gene. Germline loops: CDR1 LNHDA, CDR2 SQIVND (reference sequence). The CDR3 nucleotides are TGTGCCAGTAGTGCTCGGGGGGGCGAGCAGTACTTC. Its protein is CASSARGGEQYF.

The J gene is TRBJ2-2, the V gene TRBV6-6; TRBD1 matches at 7 bases. Germline lookup yields CDR1 MNHNY and CDR2 SVGAGI (reference sequence). J lost 2 bases, V lost 6 bases, and 6 bases had no gene match. This CDR3 is built from 15 residues. CDR3 in amino acids: CASSITGVNTGELFF. For the CDR3, the DNA is TGTGCCAGCAGCATAACAGGGGTCAACACCGGGGAGCTGTTTTTT.

Concerning this clone: A junction end diverges from the germline sequence, so it may reflect a read error. The chain recombines TRBV7-9 with TRBJ2-1; 9 bases are a match to TRBD2. The CDR3 spans 15 residues. Per germline, CDR1 SEHNR and CDR2 FQNEAQ (reference sequence). In nucleotides, the CDR3 is TGTTCCAGCAGCTTAGTACTAGCGGGTTACAATGAGCAGTTCTTC. Protein sequence: CSSSLVLAGYNEQFF. The full variable domain, with the rest looked up from reference TRBV7-9 and TRBJ2-1, is DTGVSQNPRHKITKRGQNVTFRCDPISEHNRLYWYRQTLGQGPEFLTYFQNEAQLEKSRLLSDRFSAERPKGSFSTLEIQRTEQGDSAMYLCSSSLVLAGYNEQFFGPGTRLTVL.

This clone came up a few times. The V gene is TRBV18, the J gene TRBJ2-2, with no clear D. Germline V gene data show CDR1 as KGHSH and CDR2 as LQKENI. V was clipped by 2 bases and J by 1 base, with 5 bases between them. This CDR3 region has 14 residues. The CDR3 protein is CASSPAVNTGELFF. CDR3 DNA sequence: TGTGCCAGCTCACCAGCGGTGAACACCGGGGAGCTGTTTTTT.

The chain is built from TRBV11-2 and TRBJ2-7; D unclear. With 1 base removed from V and 0 bases from J, the gap between germline ends came to 10 bases. From germline, CDR1 is SGHAT and CDR2 FQNNGV. The CDR3 spans 15 residues. DNA of the CDR3: TGTGCCAGCAGCTTAGCGGCGGATTACTCCTACGAGCAGTACTTC. This translates into CASSLAADYSYEQYF.

The rearrangement links TRBV5-5 to TRBJ1-3; D is possibly TRBD1 (5 bases). CDR1 and CDR2 (germline): SGHKS, YYEKEE (reference sequence). V lost 4 bases and J lost 0, with 11 bases in between. The CDR3 length is 15 residues. DNA for the CDR3: TGTGCCAGCAGCCGGGACTCGAGCTCTGGAAACACCATATATTTT. Translation gives CASSRDSSSGNTIYF.

CDR3 nucleotide sequence: TGTGCCAGCAGGGCTCCGGGACTTAACGAAGAGACCCAGTACTTC. Protein: CASRAPGLNEETQYF. The chain recombines TRBV7-9 with TRBJ2-5; a possible D gene is TRBD2 (6 bases). Germline V gene sequence: CDR1 SEHNR, CDR2 FQNEAQ (reference sequence). This CDR3 region has 15 residues. V gave up 6 bases and J gave up 3 bases, with 17 bases separating them. The full variable domain, completed using reference TRBV7-9 and TRBJ2-5, is DTGVSQNPRHKITKRGQNVTFRCDPISEHNRLYWYRQTLGQGPEFLTYFQNEAQLEKSRLLSDRFSAERPKGSFSTLEIQRTEQGDSAMYLCASRAPGLNEETQYFGPGTRLLVL.

This clone was recorded once. This rearrangement joins TRBV30 to TRBJ1-1; D remains unclear. CDR3 length equals 11 residues. Trimming cost V 5 bases and J 7 bases, with 11 bases left between them. The germline V gene encodes CDR1 GTSNPN and CDR2 SVGIG (reference sequence). The CDR3 nucleotides read TGTGCCTGGGCGAACGAGATTGAAGCTTTCTTT. Its protein product is CAWANEIEAFF.

The chain recombines TRBV28 with TRBJ2-3; no clear D. The CDR3 has 13 residues. Germline assignment: CDR1 MDHEN and CDR2 SYDVKM. V lost 1 base and J lost 5, with 7 bases in between. CDR3 residues: CASSLSHGDTQYF. The CDR3, as DNA: TGTGCCAGCAGTTTATCCCACGGAGATACGCAGTATTTT.

The rearrangement links TRBV19 to TRBJ2-2; tentatively, D is TRBD1 (5 bases). CDR1 LNHDA and CDR2 SQIVND come from the germline V gene (reference sequence). V was pared by 3 bases and J by 0 bases, with 5 bases between. This CDR3 region has 14 residues. The CDR3 DNA reads TGTGCCAGTAGTATGGGGCCGAACACCGGGGAGCTGTTTTTT. Protein sequence: CASSMGPNTGELFF. Drawing the rest from reference TRBV19 and TRBJ2-2, the complete variable domain is DGGITQSPKYLFRKEGQNVTLSCEQNLNHDAMYWYRQDPGQGLRLIYYSQIVNDFQKGDIAEGYSVSREKKESFPLTVTSAQKNPTAFYLCASSMGPNTGELFFGEGSRLTVL.

This clone was observed once. In DNA form, the CDR3 reads TGCGCCAGCAGCTCGGACAGGGGGCCCTACGAGCAGTACTTC. Translated, it gives CASSSDRGPYEQYF. This chain links TRBV5-1 with TRBJ2-7; 11 bases align to TRBD1. J lost 2 bases, V lost 3 bases, and 1 base had no gene match. CDR1 SGHRS and CDR2 YFSETQ come from the germline V gene. This CDR3 is 14 amino acids long.

Worth noting for this clone: Other DNA sequences in the same sample also yield this CDR3. This rearrangement joins TRBV11-1 to TRBJ1-1, with TRBD1 matching over 9 bases. This CDR3 has 15 residues. Germline V CDR1 and CDR2: SGHAT, FQDESV (reference sequence). V lost 4 bases and J lost 1; bases outside the gene matches: 4. The CDR3 is CASSSRQGGNTEAFF. CDR3 DNA: TGTGCCAGCAGCTCCAGACAGGGGGGGAACACTGAAGCTTTCTTT. The full variable domain, rest sourced from reference TRBV11-1 and TRBJ1-1, is EAEVAQSPRYKITEKSQAVAFWCDPISGHATLYWYRQILGQGPELLVQFQDESVVDDSQLPKDRFSAERLKGVDSTLKIQPAELGDSAMYLCASSSRQGGNTEAFFGQGTRLTVV.

Notes on this clone: The junction does not match germline at one end; this may be a read error. The gene calls are TRBV2 and TRBJ2-6; 7 bases align to TRBD2. CDR1 and CDR2 (germline): SNHLY, FYNNEI. This CDR3 comprises 15 residues. CDR3 DNA sequence: TGTGCCAGCAGGTGGGGGGGTCCTGGGGCCAACGGCCTGACTTTC. As protein: CASRWGGPGANGLTF.